What follows describes a single T cell receptor (beta chain). This sequence may be a read error, since a much larger clone differs from it by one base. Germline CDR1 is MNHEY and CDR2 is SVGAGI. The CDR3 consists of 15 residues. This sample was included in a study of shared clonotypes between healthy human individuals. The protocol was immunoSEQ multiplex PCR, while the TCRdb copy is restricted to in-frame clones and leaves out a portion. This sample carries fewer than 650,000 clones, roughly 79% of them seen once, and the ten largest clones take around 13%. The chain has TRBV6-5 and TRBJ2-5; 13 nucleotides align to TRBD2. Sequencing was carried out using PBMCs. This receptor was taken from a woman aged 40 to 49 in good health. Some clones in this sample may be carry-over from other donors' samples. CDR3 amino acids: CASRTTSGRQGTQYF. CDR3 nucleotides: TGTGCCAGCAGGACGACTAGCGGGAGGCAAGGGACCCAGTACTTC.